This T cell receptor (beta chain) is from a study of blood T cells in healthy people across ages. Study-wide background: T cells yielded about one barcoded beta molecule per two cells through template switching.

Whole-study findings and limits: Per million T cells, the diversity of TCR beta decreased roughly linearly as age advanced.

Donors were systemically healthy Caucasian individuals from Russia aged about 6 to 90 years. Losses at the gene ends were 5 bases for V and 2 bases for J; bases not matched to a gene: 3. The germline CDR1 and CDR2 sequences are SGHRS and YFSETQ. The CDR3 contains 14 residues. Only a few counts were recorded for this clonotype. The target antigen is unknown. Through a sample-barcoded 5' primer and a J-beta primer mix, a second PCR was run for roughly 6 to 12 cycles. Each sample provided no less than 2.5 million CDR3-containing paired-end reads. Via MiXCR, TCRdb re-called the 5' RACE reads, giving one row per CDR3 protein. This sample yields about 1.4 million distinct CDR3 sequences, of which approximately 60% are seen a single time; roughly 6.3% belongs to the top ten.

V is TRBV5-1 and J is TRBJ2-7; the match to TRBD1 covers 11 bases. The sample consisted of blood. The sequence came from a man younger than 35 in good health. The CDR3 loop reads CASSGTGGAYEQYF. For the CDR3, the DNA is TGCGCCAGCAGTGGGACAGGGGGAGCCTACGAGCAGTACTTC. The full variable domain, completed using reference TRBV5-1 and TRBJ2-7, is KAGVTQTPRYLIKTRGQQVTLSCSPISGHRSVSWYQQTPGQGLQFLFEYFSETQRNKGNFPGRFSGRQFSNSRSEMNVSTLELGDSALYLCASSGTGGAYEQYFGPGTRLTVT.